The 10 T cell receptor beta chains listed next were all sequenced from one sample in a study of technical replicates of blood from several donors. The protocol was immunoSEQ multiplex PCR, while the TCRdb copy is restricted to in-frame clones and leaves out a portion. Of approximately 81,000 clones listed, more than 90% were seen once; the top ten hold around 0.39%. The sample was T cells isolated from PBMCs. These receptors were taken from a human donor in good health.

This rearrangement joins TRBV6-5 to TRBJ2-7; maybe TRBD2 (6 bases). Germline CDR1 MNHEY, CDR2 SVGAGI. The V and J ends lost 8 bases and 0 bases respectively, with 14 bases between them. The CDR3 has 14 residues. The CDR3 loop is CASGEAETSYEQYF. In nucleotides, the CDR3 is TGTGCCAGCGGGGAGGCTGAGACCTCCTACGAGCAGTACTTC.

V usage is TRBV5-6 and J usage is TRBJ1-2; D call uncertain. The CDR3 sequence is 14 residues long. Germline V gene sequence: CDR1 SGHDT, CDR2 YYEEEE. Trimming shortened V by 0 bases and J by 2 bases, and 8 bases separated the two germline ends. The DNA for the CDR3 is TGTGCCAGCAGCTTGGGGCTCACCAACTATGGCTACACCTTC. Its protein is CASSLGLTNYGYTF. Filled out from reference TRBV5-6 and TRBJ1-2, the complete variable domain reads DAGVTQSPTHLIKTRGQQVTLRCSPKSGHDTVSWYQQALGQGPQFIFQYYEEEERQRGNFPDRFSGHQFPNYSSELNVNALLLGDSALYLCASSLGLTNYGYTFGSGTRLTVV.

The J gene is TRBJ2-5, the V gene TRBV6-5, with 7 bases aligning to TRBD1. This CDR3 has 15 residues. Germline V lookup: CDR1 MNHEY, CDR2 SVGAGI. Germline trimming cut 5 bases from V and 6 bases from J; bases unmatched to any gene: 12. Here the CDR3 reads CASSIDRVGVKTQYF. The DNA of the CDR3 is TGTGCCAGCAGTATCGACAGGGTGGGGGTAAAGACCCAGTACTTC.

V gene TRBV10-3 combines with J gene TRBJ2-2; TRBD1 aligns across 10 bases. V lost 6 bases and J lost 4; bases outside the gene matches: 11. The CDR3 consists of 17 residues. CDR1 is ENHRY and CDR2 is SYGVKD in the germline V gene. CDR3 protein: CAISARDRGGGTGELFF. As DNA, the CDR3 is TGTGCCATCAGCGCGAGGGACAGGGGAGGAGGCACCGGGGAGCTGTTTTTT.

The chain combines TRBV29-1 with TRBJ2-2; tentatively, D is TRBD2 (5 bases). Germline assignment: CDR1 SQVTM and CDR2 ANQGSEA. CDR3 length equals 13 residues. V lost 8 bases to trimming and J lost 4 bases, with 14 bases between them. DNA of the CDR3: TGCAGCTTACTAGTGAGGTGCACCGGGGAGCTGTTTTTT. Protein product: CSLLVRCTGELFF.

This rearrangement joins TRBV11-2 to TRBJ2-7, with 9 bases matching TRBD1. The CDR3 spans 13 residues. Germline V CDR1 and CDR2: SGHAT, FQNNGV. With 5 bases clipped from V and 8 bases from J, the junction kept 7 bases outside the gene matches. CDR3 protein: CASSGQTGGKQYF. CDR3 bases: TGTGCCAGCAGCGGGCAGACAGGGGGGAAGCAGTACTTC.

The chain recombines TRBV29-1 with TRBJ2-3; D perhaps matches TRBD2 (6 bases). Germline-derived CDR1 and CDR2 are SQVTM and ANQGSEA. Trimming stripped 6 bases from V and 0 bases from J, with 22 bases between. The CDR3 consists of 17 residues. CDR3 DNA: TGCAGCGTGGAGGGAAGTCTAGCAGGGACTAGCACAGATACGCAGTATTTT. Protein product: CSVEGSLAGTSTDTQYF.

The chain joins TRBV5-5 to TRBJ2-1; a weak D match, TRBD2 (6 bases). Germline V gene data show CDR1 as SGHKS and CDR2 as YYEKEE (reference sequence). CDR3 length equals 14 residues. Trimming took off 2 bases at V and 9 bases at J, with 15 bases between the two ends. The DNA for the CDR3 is TGTGCCAGCAGCTTAACGCGGGATACTATTGAGCAGTTCTTC. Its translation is CASSLTRDTIEQFF.

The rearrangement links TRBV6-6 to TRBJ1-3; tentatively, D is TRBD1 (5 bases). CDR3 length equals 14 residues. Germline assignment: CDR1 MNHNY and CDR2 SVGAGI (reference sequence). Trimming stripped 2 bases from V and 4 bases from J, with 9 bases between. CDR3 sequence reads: CASSYAGQGNTIYF. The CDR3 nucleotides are TGTGCCAGCAGTTACGCGGGGCAGGGAAACACCATATATTTT.

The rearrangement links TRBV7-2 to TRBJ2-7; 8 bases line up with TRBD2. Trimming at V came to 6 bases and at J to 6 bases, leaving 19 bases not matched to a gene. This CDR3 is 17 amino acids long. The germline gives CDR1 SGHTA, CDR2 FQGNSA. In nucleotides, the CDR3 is TGTGCCAGCAGGGTATGGGCCAGCGGGAGCCCCCTAGCCGAGCAGTACTTC. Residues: CASRVWASGSPLAEQYF.